Included here is one T cell receptor beta chain sequence, with context. What it recognizes is unknown. The sample is drawn from a study of CD8 T cells in Susac syndrome. Findings and limits, study-wide: It was acknowledged by the study that relatively few individuals were included in its TCR sequencing and HLA analysis.

Random hexamers were used to reverse transcribe roughly 0.5 to 1 ug of RNA. Amplification of TCR beta CDR3 was carried out by immunoSEQ multiplex PCR, which covered 54 Vbeta and 13 Jbeta segments. TCRdb re-derived calls from the immunoSEQ multiplex PCR reads in MiXCR, one entry per CDR3 protein. Altogether some 180,000 distinct CDR3 sequences are present, 85% to 95% being singletons, with the ten largest covering approximately 0.1%. CD8+ and CD4+ T cells taken from blood had their TCR beta sequenced. The clonotype was recovered from a human donor in good health. What was sequenced was CD4+ T cells from PBMCs.

Written as DNA, the CDR3 is TGCAGCGTTGGCGTGGGACAAGGATACGAGCAGTACTTC. This codes for CSVGVGQGYEQYF. The gene calls are TRBV29-1 and TRBJ2-7; the D gene is possibly TRBD1 (6 bases). Germline assignment: CDR1 SQVTM and CDR2 ANQGSEA. The CDR3 totals 13 residues. Between the trimmed V and J ends, which lost 4 bases and 4 bases, there was a span of 14 bases.